This T cell receptor beta chain is drawn from a study of regulatory T cells in long-lasting Graves disease. Study at large: Persistent Graves' disease denoted over 5 years of antithyroid drugs plus positive TSH receptor antibodies.

Combining iRepertoire HTBI primers with Arm-PCR of CDR3 regions, the authors built TCR beta libraries. MiXCR, applied by TCRdb to the multiplex PCR reads, yields one record per CDR3 protein. The profile covers 400,000 to 500,000 distinct CDR3 sequences, with 20% appearing a single time and 6.5% to 8% taken by the ten largest. Time point reported: persistent/refractory GD, antithyroid drugs over 5 years with positive TRAb. From PBMCs, RNA was extracted and then used to make the TCR library. This clonotype was picked up many times. No antigen is known for it. The CDR3 totals 17 residues. Trimming removed 5 bases from V and 3 bases from J, with 19 bases in between. Germline assignment: CDR1 SGHAT and CDR2 FQNNGV. Study results and caveats: There were preferences for TRBV28, TRBJ1-2 and TRBJ2-5 in persistent disease.

The genes are TRBV11-2 and TRBJ2-2, with D perhaps TRBD1 (5 bases). The receptor was isolated from a female donor with Graves disease. Sequenced material: peripheral blood mononuclear cells (PBMCs), taken when the disease was refractory, from a patient treated with antithyroid drugs. The CDR3 sequence: CASSNQKGSADTGELFF. The CDR3 DNA is TGTGCCAGCAGCAACCAAAAGGGGTCGGCGGACACCGGGGAGCTGTTTTTT.